The 2 T cell receptor beta chains given below trace back to one sample, sequenced in a study of T cells after yellow fever vaccination. TCRdb passed the 5' RACE reads through MiXCR, listing each CDR3 protein once. Seen here are about 300,000 distinct CDR3 sequences, approximately 7% observed once, and the top ten hold 15% to 20%. The sequencing used PBMCs, collected around 45 days after the first yellow fever vaccination. The receptors originated from a man aged 18 to 29 who received the YFV17D yellow fever vaccine.

In this sample, this clonotype turned up a few times. The CDR3 coding sequence is TGTGCCAGCAGTTACTCATCAGGGGGGAGTGAGACCCAGTACTTC. Protein sequence: CASSYSSGGSETQYF. The chain links TRBV6-2 or TRBV6-3 to TRBJ2-5, with D possibly being TRBD1 (7 bases). The germline V gene has CDR1 MNHEY and CDR2 SVGEGT. The CDR3 has 15 residues. The V end lost 0 bases, the J end lost 5 bases, and 13 bases lay between the germline ends.

V usage is TRBV5-5 and J usage is TRBJ2-7; D gene uncertain. V dropped 2 bases and J dropped 6 bases, with 9 bases sitting between them. CDR1 and CDR2 (germline): SGHKS, YYEKEE (reference sequence). The CDR3 is 12 residues long. The CDR3 is CASSLGVAEQYF. The CDR3 DNA sequence: TGTGCCAGCAGCTTAGGCGTTGCCGAGCAGTACTTC.